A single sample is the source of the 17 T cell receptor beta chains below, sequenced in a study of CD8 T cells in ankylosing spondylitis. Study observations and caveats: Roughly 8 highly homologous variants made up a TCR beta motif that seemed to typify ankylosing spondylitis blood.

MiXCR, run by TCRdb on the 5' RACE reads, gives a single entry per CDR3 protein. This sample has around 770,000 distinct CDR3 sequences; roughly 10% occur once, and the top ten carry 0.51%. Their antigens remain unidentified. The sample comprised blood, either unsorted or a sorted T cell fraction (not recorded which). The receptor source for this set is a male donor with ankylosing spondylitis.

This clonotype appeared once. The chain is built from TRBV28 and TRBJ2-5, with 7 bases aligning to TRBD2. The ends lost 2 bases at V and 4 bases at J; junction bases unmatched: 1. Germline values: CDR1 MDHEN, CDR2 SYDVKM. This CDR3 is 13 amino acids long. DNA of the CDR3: TGTGCCAGCAGTTTAACTAGCGTAGAGACCCAGTACTTC. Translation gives CASSLTSVETQYF.

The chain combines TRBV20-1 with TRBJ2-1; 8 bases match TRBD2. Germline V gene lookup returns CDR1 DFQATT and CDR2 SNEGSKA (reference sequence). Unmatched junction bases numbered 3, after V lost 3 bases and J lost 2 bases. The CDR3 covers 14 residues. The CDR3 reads CSASRGGPYNEQFF. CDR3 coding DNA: TGCAGTGCTAGTCGGGGGGGCCCCTACAATGAGCAGTTCTTC.

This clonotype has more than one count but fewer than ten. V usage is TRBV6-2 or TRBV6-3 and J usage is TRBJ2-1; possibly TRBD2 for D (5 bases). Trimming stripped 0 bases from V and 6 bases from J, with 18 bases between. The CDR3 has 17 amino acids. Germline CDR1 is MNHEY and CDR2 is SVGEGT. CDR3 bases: TGTGCCAGCAGTTACTCATTCGGGATCAAGCTGCTCAATGAGCAGTTCTTC. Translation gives CASSYSFGIKLLNEQFF.

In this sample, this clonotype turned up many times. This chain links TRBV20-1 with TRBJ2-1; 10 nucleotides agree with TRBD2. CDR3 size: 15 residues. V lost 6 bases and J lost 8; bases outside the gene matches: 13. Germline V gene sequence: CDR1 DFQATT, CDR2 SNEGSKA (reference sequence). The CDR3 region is CSAPHVVAGGDEQFF. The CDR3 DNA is TGCAGTGCCCCCCACGTGGTAGCGGGAGGTGATGAGCAGTTCTTC.

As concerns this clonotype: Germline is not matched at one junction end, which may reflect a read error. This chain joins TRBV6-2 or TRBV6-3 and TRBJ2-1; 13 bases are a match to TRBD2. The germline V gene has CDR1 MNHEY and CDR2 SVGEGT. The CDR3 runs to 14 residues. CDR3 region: CASTGLAGSNAQFF. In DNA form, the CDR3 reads TGTGCCAGCACGGGACTAGCGGGGTCTAATGCGCAGTTCTTC.

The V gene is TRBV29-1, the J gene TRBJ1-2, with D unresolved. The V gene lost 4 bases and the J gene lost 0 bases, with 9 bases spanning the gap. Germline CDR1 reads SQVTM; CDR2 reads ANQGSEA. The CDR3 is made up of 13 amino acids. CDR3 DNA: TGCAGCGTTGCAAGCGGGGCTAACTATGGCTACACCTTC. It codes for CSVASGANYGYTF.

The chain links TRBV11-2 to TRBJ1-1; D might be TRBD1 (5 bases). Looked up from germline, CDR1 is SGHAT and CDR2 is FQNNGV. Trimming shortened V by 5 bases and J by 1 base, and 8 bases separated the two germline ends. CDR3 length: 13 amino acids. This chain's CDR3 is CASSNDRNTEAFF. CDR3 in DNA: TGTGCCAGCAGCAACGACAGGAACACTGAAGCTTTCTTT.

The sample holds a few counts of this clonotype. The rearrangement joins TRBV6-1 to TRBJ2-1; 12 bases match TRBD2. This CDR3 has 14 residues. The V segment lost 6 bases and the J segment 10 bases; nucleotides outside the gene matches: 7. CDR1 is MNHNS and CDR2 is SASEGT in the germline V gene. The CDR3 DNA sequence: TGTGCCAGCAGCGGTGCCGGGACTAGCGGGGAGCAGTTCTTC. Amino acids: CASSGAGTSGEQFF.

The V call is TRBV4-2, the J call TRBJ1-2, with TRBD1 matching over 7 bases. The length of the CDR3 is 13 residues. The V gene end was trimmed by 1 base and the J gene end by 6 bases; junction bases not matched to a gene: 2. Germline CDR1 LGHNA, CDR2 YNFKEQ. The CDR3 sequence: CASSQARGDGYTF. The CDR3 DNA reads TGTGCCAGCAGCCAAGCCAGGGGGGATGGCTACACCTTC.

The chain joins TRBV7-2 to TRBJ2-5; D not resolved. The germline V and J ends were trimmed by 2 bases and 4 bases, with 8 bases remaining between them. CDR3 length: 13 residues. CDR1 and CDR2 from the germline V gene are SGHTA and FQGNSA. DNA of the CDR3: TGTGCCAGCAGCTTAACTCCAGGAGAGACCCAGTACTTC. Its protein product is CASSLTPGETQYF.

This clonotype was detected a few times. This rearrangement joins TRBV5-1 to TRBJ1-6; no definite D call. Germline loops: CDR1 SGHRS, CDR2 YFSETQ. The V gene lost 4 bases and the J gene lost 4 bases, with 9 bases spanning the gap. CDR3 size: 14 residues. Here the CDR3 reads CASSQDGYNSPLHF. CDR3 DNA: TGCGCCAGCAGCCAGGACGGTTATAATTCACCCCTCCACTTT.

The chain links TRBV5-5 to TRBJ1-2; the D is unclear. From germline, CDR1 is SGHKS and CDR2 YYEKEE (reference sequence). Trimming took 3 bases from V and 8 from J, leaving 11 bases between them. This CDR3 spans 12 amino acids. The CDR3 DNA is TGTGCCAGCAGCTGGCCGCCAACCGGCTACACCTTC. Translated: CASSWPPTGYTF.

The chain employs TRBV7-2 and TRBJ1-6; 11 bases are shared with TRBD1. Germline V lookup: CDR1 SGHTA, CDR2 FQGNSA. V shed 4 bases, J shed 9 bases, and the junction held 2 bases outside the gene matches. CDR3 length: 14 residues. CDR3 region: CASSSGTGGSPLHF. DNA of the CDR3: TGTGCCAGCAGCTCCGGGACAGGGGGTTCACCCCTCCACTTT.

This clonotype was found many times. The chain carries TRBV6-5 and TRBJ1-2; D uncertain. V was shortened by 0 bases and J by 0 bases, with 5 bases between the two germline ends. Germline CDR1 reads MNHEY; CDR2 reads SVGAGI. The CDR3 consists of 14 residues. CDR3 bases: TGTGCCAGCAGTTACTCTCGGGCTAACTATGGCTACACCTTC. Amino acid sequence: CASSYSRANYGYTF.

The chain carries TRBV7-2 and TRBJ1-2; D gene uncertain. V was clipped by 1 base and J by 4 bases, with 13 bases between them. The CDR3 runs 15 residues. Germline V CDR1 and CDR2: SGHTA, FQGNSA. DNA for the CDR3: TGTGCCAGCAGCTTAGTGGAGGGATGGAGCTATGGCTACACCTTC. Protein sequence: CASSLVEGWSYGYTF.

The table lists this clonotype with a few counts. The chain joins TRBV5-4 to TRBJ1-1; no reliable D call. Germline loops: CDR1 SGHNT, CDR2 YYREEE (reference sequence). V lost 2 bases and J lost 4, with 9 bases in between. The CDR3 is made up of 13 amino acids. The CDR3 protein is CASSFDEGTEAFF. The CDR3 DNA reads TGTGCCAGCAGCTTCGACGAAGGCACTGAAGCTTTCTTT. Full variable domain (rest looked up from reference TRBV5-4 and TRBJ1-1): ETGVTQSPTHLIKTRGQQVTLRCSSQSGHNTVSWYQQALGQGPQFIFQYYREEENGRGNFPPRFSGLQFPNYSSELNVNALELDDSALYLCASSFDEGTEAFFGQGTRLTVV.

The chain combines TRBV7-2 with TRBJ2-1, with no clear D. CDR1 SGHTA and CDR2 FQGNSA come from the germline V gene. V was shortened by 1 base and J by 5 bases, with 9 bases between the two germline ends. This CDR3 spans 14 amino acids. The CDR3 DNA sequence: TGTGCCAGCAGCTTAGATCTGGGGAACAATGAGCAGTTCTTC. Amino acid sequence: CASSLDLGNNEQFF.